This T cell receptor beta chain was sequenced during a study of CD8 T cells in ankylosing spondylitis listed by TCRdb under 2017. In terms of the full investigation: The study profiled T cell receptor beta repertoires in healthy donors and ankylosing spondylitis patients to find disease-linked TCR variants. The whole study cohort included about a hundred healthy donors and about two dozen ankylosing spondylitis patients. Peripheral blood samples were taken, and synovial fluid was additionally collected from ankylosing spondylitis patients. The study at large found these results: In peripheral blood, the disease-linked clones were found at relatively low frequencies and had a CD8+ phenotype. According to the report, matched synovial fluid samples from ankylosing spondylitis patients were significantly enriched for the disease-linked clones. Blood from ankylosing spondylitis patients appeared to be characterized by a TCR beta motif composed of several highly homologous amino acid variants. Some motif variants were previously reported in synovial fluid and blood of reactive arthritis patients, suggesting common disease-initiation mechanisms.

Regarding this clonotype: Its binding antigen is unknown. Base qualities are not at hand, and no much larger clone is one base apart.

Sequenced using an Illumina HiSeq 2500. Quantitative 5'-RACE with molecular barcodes was the method used to prepare the TCR beta libraries. The original methods were these. To identify disease-linked TCR variants, a new computational method was used, one built on a probabilistic model of VDJ rearrangement. Clones were called with MiXCR by TCRdb after fastp trimmed the public reads at Q25, and only in-frame beta chains were retained. Each CDR3 protein appears once, grouped with its most common genes and DNA. In this record, the V and J calls reflect TCRdb's handling and not the investigators' own analysis. Present in this sample are 50,000 to 65,000 distinct CDR3 sequences, 7.4% of which were seen just once. The top ten clones comprise 8% to 9.5% of the sample. The sample was blood, either unsorted or a sorted T cell fraction (not recorded which). This clonotype was obtained from a female donor with ankylosing spondylitis or in good health (not recorded which).

CDR3 reads: CASSSGATGELFF. The DNA reads as follows: TGTGCCAGCAGTTCAGGGGCCACCGGGGAGCTGTTTTTT. The chain employs TRBV12-3 or TRBV12-4 and TRBJ2-2, with TRBD1 as a weak D call on 6 bases. A distance of 7 bases separates the germline ends of V and J, which lose 4 bases and 4 bases respectively. The CDR3 runs 13 residues from the cysteine to the phenylalanine. This entry keeps only the CDR3 DNA: 39 bases, framed from base 1.